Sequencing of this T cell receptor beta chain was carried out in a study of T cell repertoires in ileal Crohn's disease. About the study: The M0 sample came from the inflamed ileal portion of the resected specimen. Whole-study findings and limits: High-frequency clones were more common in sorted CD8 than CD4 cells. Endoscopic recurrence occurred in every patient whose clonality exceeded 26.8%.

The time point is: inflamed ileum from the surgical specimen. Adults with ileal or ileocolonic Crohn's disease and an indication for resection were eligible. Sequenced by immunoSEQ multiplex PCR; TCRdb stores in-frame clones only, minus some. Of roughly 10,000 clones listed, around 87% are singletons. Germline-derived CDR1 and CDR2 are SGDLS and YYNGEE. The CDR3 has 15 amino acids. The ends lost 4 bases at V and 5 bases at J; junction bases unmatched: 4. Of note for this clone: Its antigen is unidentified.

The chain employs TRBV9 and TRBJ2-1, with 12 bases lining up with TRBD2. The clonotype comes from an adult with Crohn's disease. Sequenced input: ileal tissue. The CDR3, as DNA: TGTGCCAGCAGCCCCTGGACTAGCGGGAACAATGAGCAGTTCTTC. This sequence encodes CASSPWTSGNNEQFF.